In this sample, the clone carrying this T cell receptor beta chain turned up once. Libraries were prepared by immunoSEQ multiplex PCR; TCRdb keeps only in-frame clonotypes and omits some of them. The table records 150,000 to 200,000 clones, over 80% of them present only once. These data come from a study of blood T cell repertoires in COVID-19. Study details: T cells, B-cell-depleted T cells, or PBMCs supplied cDNA or gDNA.

CDR1 is SGHAT and CDR2 is FQDESV in the germline V gene (reference sequence). The germline V and J ends were trimmed by 4 bases and 2 bases, with 14 bases remaining between them. The CDR3 extends over 15 amino acids. V is TRBV11-1 and J is TRBJ2-5; D is perhaps TRBD1 (6 bases). The TCR comes from a woman aged 55-69 years who had recovered from COVID-19. Material: PBMCs or T cells enriched from blood (not recorded which). CDR3 nucleotide sequence: TGTGCCAGCAGCTCCCATCTGGGGGCTCAAGAGACCCAGTACTTC. Its protein is CASSSHLGAQETQYF.